Many counts were recorded for the clone carrying this TCR beta chain. Its antigen is not known. TCR beta CDR3 regions were amplified from RNA transcripts. First-round RT-PCR of the TCR CDR3 relied on the HTBI primer set. TCRdb re-analysed the multiplex PCR reads in MiXCR, keeping a single row per CDR3 protein. The data contain roughly 510,000 distinct CDR3 sequences, roughly 20% of them singletons. These data originate in a study of T cells in Graves' hyperthyroidism and ophthalmopathy. General observations from the study: A 13 V-J model separated ophthalmopathy from stable hyperthyroidism.

Subjects aged 18 to 65 presented with newly diagnosed hyperthyroidism of less than 2 months' duration. This CDR3 has 16 residues. The germline V gene has CDR1 SGHTA and CDR2 FQGNSA. V shed 2 bases, J shed 7 bases, and the junction held 11 bases outside the gene matches. The chain uses TRBV7-2 and TRBJ2-4; 7 bases match TRBD2. Source material: blood. This clonotype originated in a young man with Graves' hyperthyroidism. The CDR3 sequence is CASSLWWGGNENIQYF. The CDR3 DNA reads TGTGCCAGCAGCTTATGGTGGGGGGGGAATGAGAACATTCAGTACTTC.